These 10 T cell receptor beta chains were all obtained from the same sample, sequenced in a study of blood T cell repertoires in COVID-19. Sequencing used immunoSEQ multiplex PCR; TCRdb keeps in-frame clones, though not all of them. The sample shows fewer than 200,000 clones, around nine tenths of them seen only once. The sample taken for sequencing was peripheral blood. The source of these receptors is a woman in her late teens or twenties who had recovered from COVID-19.

The V call is TRBV4-2, the J call TRBJ2-1; 10 bases are a match to TRBD2. V gave up 1 base and J gave up 6 bases; unmatched junction bases: 9. The germline CDR1 and CDR2 sequences are LGHNA and YNFKEQ. This CDR3 comprises 17 residues. The CDR3 is CASSQATGTSDSNEQFF. The CDR3 DNA reads TGTGCCAGCAGCCAAGCGACCGGGACTAGCGACTCCAATGAGCAGTTCTTC.

This clone was found many times. V is TRBV21-1 and J is TRBJ1-2; the table's D call, TRBD1, has no DNA check behind it. TRBV21-1 is given as a pseudogene. The CDR3 extends over 15 amino acids. The CDR3 DNA reads as TGTGCCAGCAGCCCTCGGACAGGGTCCGACTATGGCTACACCTTC. Translation: CASSPRTGSDYGYTF.

This clone was observed a single time. The J gene is TRBJ2-2, the V gene TRBV15, with 11 bases fitting TRBD1. Unmatched junction bases numbered 3, after V lost 2 bases and J lost 4 bases. CDR3 length: 16 residues. Germline V gene sequence: CDR1 LNHNV, CDR2 YYDKDF (reference sequence). DNA of the CDR3: TGTGCCACCAGCAGATCCGGGACAGGGGGCACCGGGGAGCTGTTTTTT. Its protein product is CATSRSGTGGTGELFF.

The chain has TRBV2 and TRBJ2-3; 8 bases align to TRBD1. The germline gives CDR1 SNHLY, CDR2 FYNNEI. The CDR3 totals 16 residues. The trim removed 6 bases at V and 2 bases at J, leaving 10 bases unmatched. The CDR3 sequence: CASRKDRARFTDTQYF. The CDR3 bases are TGTGCCAGCAGGAAGGACAGGGCCAGATTCACAGATACGCAGTATTTT.

The chain couples TRBV7-9 to TRBJ2-1, with 9 bases that match TRBD2. Germline-derived CDR1 and CDR2 are SEHNR and FQNEAQ (reference sequence). V gave up 1 base and J gave up 8 bases; unmatched junction bases: 12. CDR3 length equals 17 residues. CDR3 DNA: TGTGCCAGCAGCTTAGATCCCCACCCGCGGGGGGGCCATGAGCAGTTCTTC. It translates to CASSLDPHPRGGHEQFF.

This clone was counted between two and nine times. The chain links TRBV4-3 to TRBJ1-1, with 7 nucleotides matching TRBD1. J gave up 4 bases and V 0 bases, and 5 bases lay outside the gene matches. Looked up from germline, CDR1 is LGHNA and CDR2 is YSLEER. This CDR3 is 15 amino acids long. The CDR3 loop reads CASSQDARGITEAFF. CDR3 in DNA: TGCGCCAGCAGCCAAGATGCCAGGGGGATCACTGAAGCTTTCTTT.

The chain carries TRBV25-1 and TRBJ2-2; D ambiguous. From germline, CDR1 is MGHDK and CDR2 SYGVNS. The CDR3 extends over 13 amino acids. With 4 bases removed from V and 4 bases from J, the gap between germline ends came to 7 bases. This chain's CDR3 is CASSVLRTGELFF. The CDR3 DNA sequence: TGTGCCAGCAGTGTTCTGCGCACCGGGGAGCTGTTTTTT.

This chain joins TRBV10-3 and TRBJ1-3; TRBD1 aligns across 7 bases. Losses at the gene ends were 6 bases for V and 3 bases for J; bases not matched to a gene: 5. The CDR3 totals 14 residues. Germline V gives CDR1 ENHRY, CDR2 SYGVKD. The CDR3 DNA reads as TGTGCCATCAGGGAGGGGGCAGGTGGAAACACCATATATTTT. Protein sequence: CAIREGAGGNTIYF.

This chain links TRBV5-4 with TRBJ2-7; the match to TRBD1 covers 8 bases. The V gene end was trimmed by 4 bases and the J gene end by 1 base; junction bases not matched to a gene: 13. The V gene's germline CDR1 is SGHNT and CDR2 YYREEE (reference sequence). There are 17 residues in the CDR3. Here the CDR3 reads CASSAVAGQGGSYEQYF. CDR3 nucleotides: TGTGCCAGCAGCGCCGTCGCTGGACAGGGAGGTTCCTACGAGCAGTACTTC.

This chain uses TRBV7-9 with TRBJ1-1; 7 nucleotides line up with TRBD1. Trimming cost V 3 bases and J 5 bases; bases outside gene matches: 9. This CDR3 has 15 amino acids. Germline CDR1 reads SEHNR; CDR2 reads FQNEAQ (reference sequence). The CDR3 loop is CASSLADRVGTEAFF. DNA for the CDR3: TGTGCCAGCAGCTTGGCAGACAGGGTTGGGACTGAAGCTTTCTTT.